Here is one T cell receptor (beta chain) with its context. Its antigen is not known. This sample was included in a study of OX40 agonist ivuxolimab in advanced cancers. Study-level information: Patients received the agonistic anti-OX40 (CD134) antibody ivuxolimab. Participants could have had prior anti-PD-1, anti-PD-L1 or anti-CTLA-4 therapy, and around 40% had some. General study results and limits: At 0.1 to 3.0 mg/kg, clonal expansion of CD4+ and CD8+ blood T cells had occurred by week 6.

Trimming pared 4 bases from V and 1 base from J, leaving 13 bases between. CDR3 length: 15 amino acids. Germline assignment: CDR1 SGHRS and CDR2 YFSETQ. Method: immunoSEQ multiplex PCR; TCRdb's copy keeps in-frame clones and lacks some. The sample yields about 61,000 clones, around 87% seen once. Sequencing used CD4+ or CD8+ T cells sorted from blood, obtained in a trial of the OX40 agonist ivuxolimab. The rearrangement uses TRBV5-1 and TRBJ2-3; D is uncertain. This clonotype was sampled from an adult with an advanced solid tumor such as melanoma, head and neck, liver or kidney cancer. The DNA of the CDR3 is TGCGCCAGCAGCACCAGACCCCCGGGCACAGATACGCAGTATTTT. Its protein product is CASSTRPPGTDTQYF.